This TCR beta chain was captured by sequencing in a study of CD8+ T cells in alopecia areata. Study at large: Oral tofacitinib, 5 to 10 mg twice daily, was given in an open-label trial. Findings of the study overall: Clonality in the scalp and expanded CD8+ clones ranked among the top 100 were significantly decreased by tofacitinib.

This sample's treatment: oral pan-JAK inhibitor, 5-10 mg twice daily. Collected material from alopecia areata patients comprised lesional scalp punch biopsies and peripheral blood. Sorting from PBMCs produced CD4+ and CD8+ T cells. Sequencing relied on a cDNA template that was reverse transcribed from extracted RNA. Sequencing was performed with immunoSEQ multiplex PCR; in TCRdb, only in-frame clones are kept and a portion is missing. Of 210,000 or so clones listed, under 70% were seen once; the top ten hold 1% to 1.5%. As regards this clone: The antigen is undetermined.

After removal of 0 bases from V and 7 bases from J, the junction contained 8 bases not matched to a gene. CDR1 and CDR2 from the germline V gene are SGDLS and YYNGEE. CDR3 length: 15 amino acids. This chain links TRBV9 with TRBJ2-3; 7 bases match TRBD2. This clonotype was sampled from a human donor with alopecia areata. Source: CD4+ T cells sorted from blood, taken between weeks 43 and 45, from a patient treated with tofacitinib. This CDR3 reads CASSVEAGSANTQYF. The CDR3 nucleotides are TGTGCCAGCAGCGTAGAAGCGGGGAGTGCAAATACGCAGTATTTT.